This T cell receptor beta chain was obtained from a study of blood T cell repertoires in COVID-19. Background on the study: Donors in the United States, Italy and Spain gave samples during acute or convalescent COVID-19. Nucleic acid was either cDNA or gDNA, and it came from T cells, B-cell-depleted T cells, or PBMCs.

The protocol was immunoSEQ multiplex PCR, while the TCRdb copy is restricted to in-frame clones and leaves out a portion. The table lists approximately 140,000 clones, 75% to 90% of them singletons, with approximately 10% in the top ten. Comments on this clone: The junction and the germline gene differ at one end; a read error may be behind it.

The CDR3 covers 13 residues. The germline V gene encodes CDR1 MNHEY and CDR2 SMNVEV (reference sequence). The source of this sequence is a man in his 60s with active or convalescent COVID-19. The sequenced material came from peripheral blood. The chain couples TRBV27 to TRBJ2-7; D gene unclear. The CDR3 is CASSFPGSSEQYF. In nucleotides, the CDR3 is TGTGCCAGCAGTTTCCCCGGGTCCTCCGAGCAGTACTTC.